Listed below are T cell receptor beta chains from one sample, sequenced in a study of shared clonotypes between healthy human individuals. This table comes from immunoSEQ multiplex PCR, and its TCRdb copy is limited to in-frame clones, with some not included. Of roughly 2,300,000 clones in the sample, about nine tenths are singletons; the top ten hold around 0.35%. Sequenced input: naive CD4+ T cells from PBMCs. The receptor source for this set is a man younger than 30 in good health. Some clones in this sample may be carry-over from other donors' samples. CDR3s include the opening cysteine and the closing phenylalanine or tryptophan. D genes are given only for firm matches. Size is stated for part of the rows, as once, few or many counts, or as a class when the clone is expanded.

d_gene	v_gene	j_gene	abundance	CDR3nt	CDR3aa
TRBD1	TRBV7-9	TRBJ1-1	-	TGTGCCAGCAGCCCTCCCTCAGGGGGTAACACTGAAGCTTTCTTT	CASSPPSGGNTEAFF
-	TRBV19	TRBJ1-1	-	TGTGCCAGTAGTCCCCGGGACGGGTGGGCTGAAGCTTTCTTT	CASSPRDGWAEAFF
TRBD1	TRBV27	TRBJ2-7	-	TGTGCCAGCAGTTTATCGGGACAGGGGGTGTACGAGCAGTACTTC	CASSLSGQGVYEQYF
-	TRBV29-1	TRBJ2-7	once	TGCAGCGGGGGCTCTACGGGGGAGCAGTACTTC	CSGGSTGEQYF
-	TRBV23-1	TRBJ2-7	-	TGCGCCAGCAGTTCCTGGGCCAAGGCGAATGGGGAATACGAGCAGTACTTC	CASSSWAKANGEYEQYF
-	TRBV11-2	TRBJ2-7	-	TGTGCCAGCAGCTCCGGGACTTCCTCCTACGAGCAGTACTTC	CASSSGTSSYEQYF
TRBD2	TRBV28	TRBJ2-1	-	TGTGCCAGCAGTTATGTGAGGGAGGGAGGTGAGCAGTTCTTC	CASSYVREGGEQFF
-	TRBV6-5	TRBJ1-1	-	TGTGCCAGCAGTTACAGGGCGGAGAACACTGAAGCTTTCTTT	CASSYRAENTEAFF
TRBD2	TRBV18	TRBJ2-7	-	TGTGCCAGCTCGTCAGCGGGAGGGGGGGTATACGAGCAGTACTTC	CASSSAGGGVYEQYF
-	TRBV27	TRBJ2-7	-	TGTGCCAGCAGTTTATCTAGCGCGTTAACCTACGAGCAGTACTTC	CASSLSSALTYEQYF
TRBD1	TRBV7-8	TRBJ1-2	-	TGTGCCAGCAGCCCTCCAGGGGGTTATGGCTACACCTTC	CASSPPGGYGYTF
-	TRBV5-1	TRBJ1-1	-	TGCGCCAGCAGCCCGACCCCTCTATCCAACACTGAAGCTTTCTTT	CASSPTPLSNTEAFF
TRBD1	TRBV7-9	TRBJ2-7	once	TGTGCCAGCAGCTTAAAACAGGGGGGAGCCGAGCAGTACTTC	CASSLKQGGAEQYF
-	TRBV29-1	TRBJ2-1	-	TGCAGCGTTCGTACCGGGACGGAAACCTTCTTC	CSVRTGTETFF
TRBD2	TRBV7-3	TRBJ2-2	-	TGTGCCAGCAGGTTAGGGGCGGGAGTCGCCGGGGAGCTGTTTTTT	CASRLGAGVAGELFF
-	TRBV11-2	TRBJ2-2	-	TGTGCCAGCAGCTTCATATACTCCGGGGAGACCGGGGAGCTGTTTTTT	CASSFIYSGETGELFF